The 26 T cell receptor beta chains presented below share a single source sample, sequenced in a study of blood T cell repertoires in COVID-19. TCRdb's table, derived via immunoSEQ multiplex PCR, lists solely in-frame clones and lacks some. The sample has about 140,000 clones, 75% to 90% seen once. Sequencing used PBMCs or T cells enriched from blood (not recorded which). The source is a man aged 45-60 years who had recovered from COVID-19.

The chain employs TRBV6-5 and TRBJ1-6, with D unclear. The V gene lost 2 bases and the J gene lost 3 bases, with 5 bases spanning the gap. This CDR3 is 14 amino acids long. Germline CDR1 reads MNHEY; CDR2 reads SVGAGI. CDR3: CASSYTRYNSPLHF. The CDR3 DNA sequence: TGTGCCAGCAGTTACACTCGCTATAATTCACCCCTCCACTTT.

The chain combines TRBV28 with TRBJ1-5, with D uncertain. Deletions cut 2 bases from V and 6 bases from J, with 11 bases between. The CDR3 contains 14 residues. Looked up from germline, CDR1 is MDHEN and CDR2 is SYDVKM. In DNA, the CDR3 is TGTGCCAGCAGTTTAGGGCAGGTGCTTCAGCCCCAGCATTTT. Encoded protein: CASSLGQVLQPQHF.

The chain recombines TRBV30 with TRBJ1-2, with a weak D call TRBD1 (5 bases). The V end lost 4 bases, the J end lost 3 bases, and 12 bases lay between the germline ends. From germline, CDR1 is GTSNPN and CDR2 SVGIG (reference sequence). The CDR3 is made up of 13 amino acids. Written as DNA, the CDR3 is TGTGCCTGGACTCGACAGAGCGACTATGGCTACACCTTC. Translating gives CAWTRQSDYGYTF.

The CDR3 coding sequence is TGCGCCAGCAGCTTGGTACCAGGGCAATGGGATGGCTACACCTTC. Residues: CASSLVPGQWDGYTF. The rearrangement joins TRBV5-1 to TRBJ1-2; weak D call: TRBD1 (5 bases). This CDR3 has 15 residues. Trimming cost V 0 bases and J 6 bases, with 15 bases left between them. CDR1 is SGHRS, CDR2 YFSETQ, per germline.

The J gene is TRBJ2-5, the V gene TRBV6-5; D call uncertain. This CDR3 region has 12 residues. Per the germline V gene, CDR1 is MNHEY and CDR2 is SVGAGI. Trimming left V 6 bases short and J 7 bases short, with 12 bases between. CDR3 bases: TGTGCCAGCAGAAGCGAGCCGGGGACCCAGTACTTC. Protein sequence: CASRSEPGTQYF.

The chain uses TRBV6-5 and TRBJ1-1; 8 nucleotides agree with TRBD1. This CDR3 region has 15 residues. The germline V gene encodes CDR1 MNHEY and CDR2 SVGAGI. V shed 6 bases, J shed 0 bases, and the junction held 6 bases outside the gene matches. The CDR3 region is CASRWTGLMNTEAFF. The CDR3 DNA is TGTGCCAGCAGATGGACAGGGCTCATGAACACTGAAGCTTTCTTT.

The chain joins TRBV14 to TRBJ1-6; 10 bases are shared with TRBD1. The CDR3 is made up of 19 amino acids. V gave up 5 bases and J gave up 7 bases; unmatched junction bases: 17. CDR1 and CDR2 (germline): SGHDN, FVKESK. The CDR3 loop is CASSVKMGQGPPGNSPLHF. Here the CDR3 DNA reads TGTGCCAGCAGCGTGAAGATGGGACAGGGGCCCCCTGGAAATTCACCCCTCCACTTT.

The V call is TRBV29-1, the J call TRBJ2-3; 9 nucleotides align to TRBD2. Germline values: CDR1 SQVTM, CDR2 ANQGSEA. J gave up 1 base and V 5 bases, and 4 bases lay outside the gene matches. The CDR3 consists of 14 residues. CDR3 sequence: CSVKVAGGTDTQYF. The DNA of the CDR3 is TGCAGCGTTAAAGTAGCGGGGGGCACAGATACGCAGTATTTT.

The CDR3: CASSYQGYQETQYF. In DNA, the CDR3 is TGTGCCAGCAGTTACCAGGGGTACCAAGAGACCCAGTACTTC. The chain recombines TRBV28 with TRBJ2-5, with D possibly matching TRBD1 (6 bases). V lost 4 bases, J lost 0 bases, and 9 bases lay in between. CDR3 size: 14 residues. Per the germline V gene, CDR1 is MDHEN and CDR2 is SYDVKM.

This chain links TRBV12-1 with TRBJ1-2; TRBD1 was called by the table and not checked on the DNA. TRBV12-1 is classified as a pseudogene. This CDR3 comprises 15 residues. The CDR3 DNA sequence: TGTGCCAGCAGCTTACCCCCGGACAGGACCTATGGCTACACCTTC. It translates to CASSLPPDRTYGYTF.

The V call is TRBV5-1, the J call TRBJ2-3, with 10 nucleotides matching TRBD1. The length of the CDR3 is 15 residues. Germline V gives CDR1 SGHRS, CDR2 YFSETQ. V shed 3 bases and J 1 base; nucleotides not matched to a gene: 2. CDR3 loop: CASSYGQGGTDTQYF. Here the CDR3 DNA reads TGCGCCAGCAGCTACGGACAGGGGGGCACAGATACGCAGTATTTT.

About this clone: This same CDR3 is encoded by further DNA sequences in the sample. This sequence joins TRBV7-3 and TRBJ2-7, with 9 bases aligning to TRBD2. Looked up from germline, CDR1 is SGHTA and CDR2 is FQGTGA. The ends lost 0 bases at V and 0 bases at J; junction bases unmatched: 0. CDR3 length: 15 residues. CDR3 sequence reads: CASSLTSGSSYEQYF. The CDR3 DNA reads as TGTGCCAGCAGCTTAACTAGCGGGAGCTCCTACGAGCAGTACTTC.

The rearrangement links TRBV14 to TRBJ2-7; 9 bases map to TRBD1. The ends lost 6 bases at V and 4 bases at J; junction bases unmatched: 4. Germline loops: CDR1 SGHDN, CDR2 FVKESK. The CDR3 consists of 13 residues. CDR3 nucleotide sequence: TGTGCCAGCAGTCTGGACAGGGGTTACGAGCAGTACTTC. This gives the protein CASSLDRGYEQYF.

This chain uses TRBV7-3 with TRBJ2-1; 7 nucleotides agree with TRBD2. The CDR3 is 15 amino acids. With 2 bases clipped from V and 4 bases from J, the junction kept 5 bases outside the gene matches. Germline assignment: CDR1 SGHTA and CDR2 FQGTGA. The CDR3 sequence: CASSLVPGGYNEQFF. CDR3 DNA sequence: TGTGCCAGCAGCTTAGTACCGGGGGGATACAATGAGCAGTTCTTC.

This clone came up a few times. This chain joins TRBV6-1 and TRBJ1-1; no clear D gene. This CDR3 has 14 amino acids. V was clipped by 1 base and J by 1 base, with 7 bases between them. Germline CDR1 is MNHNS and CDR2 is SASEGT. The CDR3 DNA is TGTGCCAGCAGTGAAGAGCCCACGAACACTGAAGCTTTCTTT. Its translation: CASSEEPTNTEAFF.

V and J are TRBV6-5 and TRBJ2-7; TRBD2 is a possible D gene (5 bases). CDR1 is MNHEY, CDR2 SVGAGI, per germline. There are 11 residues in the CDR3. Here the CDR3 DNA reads TGTGCGACGAGCGGCTCCTACGAGCAGTACGTC. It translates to CATSGSYEQYV.

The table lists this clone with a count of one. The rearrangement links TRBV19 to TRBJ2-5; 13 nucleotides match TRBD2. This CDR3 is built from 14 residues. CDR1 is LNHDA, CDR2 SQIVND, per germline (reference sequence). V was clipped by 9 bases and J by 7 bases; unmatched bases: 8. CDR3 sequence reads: CASTSGRALGTQYF. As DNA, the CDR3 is TGTGCCAGCACTAGCGGGAGGGCCCTCGGGACCCAGTACTTC. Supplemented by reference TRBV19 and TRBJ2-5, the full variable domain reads DGGITQSPKYLFRKEGQNVTLSCEQNLNHDAMYWYRQDPGQGLRLIYYSQIVNDFQKGDIAEGYSVSREKKESFPLTVTSAQKNPTAFYLCASTSGRALGTQYFGPGTRLLVL.

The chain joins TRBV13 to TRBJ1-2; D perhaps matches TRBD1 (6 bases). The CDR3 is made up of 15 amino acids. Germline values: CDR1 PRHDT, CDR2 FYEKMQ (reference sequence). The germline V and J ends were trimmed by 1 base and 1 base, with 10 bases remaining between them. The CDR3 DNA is TGTGCCAGCAGCTTAGAAGACAGGAATAACTATGGCTACACCTTC. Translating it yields CASSLEDRNNYGYTF.

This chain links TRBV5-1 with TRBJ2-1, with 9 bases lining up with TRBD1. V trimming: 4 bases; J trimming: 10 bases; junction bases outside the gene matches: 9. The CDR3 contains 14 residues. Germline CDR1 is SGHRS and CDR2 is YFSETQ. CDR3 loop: CASSPDRGFGEQFF. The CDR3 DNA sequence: TGCGCCAGCAGCCCGGACAGGGGATTTGGCGAGCAGTTCTTC.

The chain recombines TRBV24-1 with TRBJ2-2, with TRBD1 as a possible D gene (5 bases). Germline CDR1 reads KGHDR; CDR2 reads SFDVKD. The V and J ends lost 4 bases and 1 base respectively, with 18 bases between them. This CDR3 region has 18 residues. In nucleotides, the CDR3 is TGTGCCACCAGTGACCCCAGGGCGGCCGAAGGGAACACCGGGGAGCTGTTTTTT. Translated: CATSDPRAAEGNTGELFF.

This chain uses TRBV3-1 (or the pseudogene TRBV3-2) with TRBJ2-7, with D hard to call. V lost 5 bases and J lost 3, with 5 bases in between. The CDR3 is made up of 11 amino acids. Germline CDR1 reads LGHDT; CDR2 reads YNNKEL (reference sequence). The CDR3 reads CASSYSYEQYF. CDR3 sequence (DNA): TGTGCCAGCAGCTACAGCTACGAGCAGTACTTC.

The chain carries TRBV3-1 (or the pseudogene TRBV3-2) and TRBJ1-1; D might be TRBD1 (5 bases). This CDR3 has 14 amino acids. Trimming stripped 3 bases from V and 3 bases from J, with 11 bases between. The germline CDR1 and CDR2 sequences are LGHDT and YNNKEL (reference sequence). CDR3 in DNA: TGTGCCAGCAGCCAGGTTATACAGGACACTGAAGCTTTCTTT. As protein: CASSQVIQDTEAFF.

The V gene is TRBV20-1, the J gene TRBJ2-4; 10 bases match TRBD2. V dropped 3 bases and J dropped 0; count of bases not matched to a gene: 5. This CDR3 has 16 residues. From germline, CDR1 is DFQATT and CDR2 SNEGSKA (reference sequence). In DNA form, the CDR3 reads TGCAGTGCTAGTGGACTAGCGGTATTAGCCAAAAACATTCAGTACTTC. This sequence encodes CSASGLAVLAKNIQYF.

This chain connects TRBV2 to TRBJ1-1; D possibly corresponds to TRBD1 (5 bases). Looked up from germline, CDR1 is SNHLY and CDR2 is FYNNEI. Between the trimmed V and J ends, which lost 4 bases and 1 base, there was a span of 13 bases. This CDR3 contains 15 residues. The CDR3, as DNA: TGTGCCAGCAGTGGTAGGAGGGGTAGGAACACTGAAGCTTTCTTT. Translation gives CASSGRRGRNTEAFF.

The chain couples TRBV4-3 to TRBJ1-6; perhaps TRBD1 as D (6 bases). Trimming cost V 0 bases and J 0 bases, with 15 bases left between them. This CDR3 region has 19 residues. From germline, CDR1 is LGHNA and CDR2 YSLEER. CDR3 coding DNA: TGCGCCAGCAGCCAAGAACCCCGGACAGAAGCCTCCTATAATTCACCCCTCCACTTT. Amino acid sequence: CASSQEPRTEASYNSPLHF.

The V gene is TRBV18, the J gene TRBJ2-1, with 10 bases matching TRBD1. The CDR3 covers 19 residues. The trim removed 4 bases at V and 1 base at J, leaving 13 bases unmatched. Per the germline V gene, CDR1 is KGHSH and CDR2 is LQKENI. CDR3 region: CASSRIIIRDRGSYNEQFF. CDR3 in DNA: TGTGCCAGCTCACGTATCATCATCCGGGACAGGGGATCCTACAATGAGCAGTTCTTC.